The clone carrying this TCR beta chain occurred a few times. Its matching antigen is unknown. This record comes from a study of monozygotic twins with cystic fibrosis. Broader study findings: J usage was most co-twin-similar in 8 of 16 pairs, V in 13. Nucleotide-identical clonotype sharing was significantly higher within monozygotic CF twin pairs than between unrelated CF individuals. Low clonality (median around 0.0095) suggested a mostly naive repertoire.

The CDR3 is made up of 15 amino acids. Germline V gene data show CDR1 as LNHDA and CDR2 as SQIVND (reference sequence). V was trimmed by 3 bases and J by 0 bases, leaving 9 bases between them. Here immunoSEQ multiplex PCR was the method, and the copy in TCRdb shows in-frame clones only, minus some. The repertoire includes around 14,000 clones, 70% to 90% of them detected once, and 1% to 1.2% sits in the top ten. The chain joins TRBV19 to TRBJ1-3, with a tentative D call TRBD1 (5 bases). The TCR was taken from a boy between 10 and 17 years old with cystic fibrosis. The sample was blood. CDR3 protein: CASSIRAYSGNTIYF. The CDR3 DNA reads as TGTGCCAGTAGTATCAGGGCATACTCTGGAAACACCATATATTTT.